This entry lists 20 T cell receptor beta chains sequenced from one sample in a study of cytomegalovirus exposure and HLA in healthy donors. PCR employed 60 Vbeta and 13 Jbeta primers. Profiling relied on immunoSEQ multiplex PCR, and the TCRdb table lists in-frame clones only, not all of them. The sample consists of about 160,000 clones, roughly 89% of them appearing once. The sample comprised PBMCs. Receptors originate from a woman between 25 and 40 years old in good health and CMV-seronegative.

V is TRBV9 and J is TRBJ2-5, with 10 positions matching TRBD1. The V gene end was trimmed by 4 bases and the J gene end by 4 bases; junction bases not matched to a gene: 7. CDR1 and CDR2 (germline): SGDLS, YYNGEE. The CDR3 is made up of 15 amino acids. The CDR3 here is CASSPGTGATETQYF. CDR3 DNA: TGTGCCAGCAGCCCCGGGACAGGGGCAACAGAGACCCAGTACTTC.

V and J are TRBV6-1 and TRBJ2-5; 11 bases agree with TRBD2. The V gene end was trimmed by 3 bases and the J gene end by 2 bases; junction bases not matched to a gene: 5. CDR1 MNHNS and CDR2 SASEGT come from the germline V gene. The CDR3 length is 16 residues. The CDR3 is CASSELAGGHQETQYF. CDR3 nucleotide sequence: TGTGCCAGCAGTGAGTTAGCGGGGGGGCATCAAGAGACCCAGTACTTC.

The rearrangement uses TRBV6-5 and TRBJ1-1, with D tentatively TRBD1 (6 bases). Trimming removed 8 bases from V and 0 bases from J, with 16 bases in between. Germline CDR1 and CDR2: MNHEY and SVGAGI. This CDR3 region has 15 residues. CDR3 region: CASSGGPSMNTEAFF. The CDR3 DNA sequence: TGTGCCAGCTCGGGGGGCCCATCTATGAACACTGAAGCTTTCTTT.

The chain carries TRBV11-2 and TRBJ1-6; 7 positions agree with TRBD1. From germline, CDR1 is SGHAT and CDR2 FQNNGV. J lost 4 bases, V lost 8 bases, and 8 bases had no gene match. The CDR3 is made up of 15 amino acids. DNA for the CDR3: TGTGCCAGCCGACAGGGTCGAGAGTATAATTCACCCCTCCACTTT. Amino acids: CASRQGREYNSPLHF.

This chain connects TRBV10-1 to TRBJ2-1; 14 bases match TRBD2. The CDR3 has 15 residues. With V trimmed by 8 bases and J by 8 bases, 8 bases remained unmatched. Germline V gene lookup returns CDR1 WNHNN and CDR2 SYGVQD (reference sequence). CDR3 bases: TGCGCCAGCCGGGGACTAGCGGGAGATCGGGATGAGCAGTTCTTC. Translated, it gives CASRGLAGDRDEQFF.

This clone occurred a few times. The chain couples TRBV6-6 to TRBJ1-3; TRBD1 is a possible D gene (5 bases). The CDR3 has 13 amino acids. V lost 2 bases, J lost 8 bases, and 10 bases lay in between. Germline V gene lookup returns CDR1 MNHNY and CDR2 SVGAGI (reference sequence). This CDR3 reads CASSYAGGDTIYF. The CDR3 coding sequence is TGTGCCAGCAGTTACGCCGGGGGGGACACCATATATTTT.

The chain employs TRBV4-3 and TRBJ1-5, with D possibly matching TRBD1 (6 bases). CDR3 size: 15 residues. The V gene lost 0 bases and the J gene lost 5 bases, with 11 bases spanning the gap. Germline V gene lookup returns CDR1 LGHNA and CDR2 YSLEER. The CDR3 DNA sequence: TGCGCCAGCAGCCAAGATGGGGACAAAGATCAGCCCCAGCATTTT. The encoded protein is CASSQDGDKDQPQHF.

The genes are TRBV7-2 and TRBJ1-6, with a possible D match to TRBD1 (6 bases). Trimming left V 5 bases short and J 11 bases short, with 13 bases between. The CDR3 sequence is 13 residues long. Germline values: CDR1 SGHTA, CDR2 FQGNSA. CDR3: CASSLIQGPPLHF. The CDR3, as DNA: TGTGCCAGCAGCCTTATACAGGGCCCACCCCTCCACTTT.

The rearrangement links TRBV28 to TRBJ2-7; TRBD1 might be the D (6 bases). This CDR3 has 15 amino acids. V was cut by 8 bases and J by 6 bases, with 23 bases left in between. Looked up from germline, CDR1 is MDHEN and CDR2 is SYDVKM. Here the CDR3 DNA reads TGTGCCAGCGCCGAGTTTATACAGGGAAGAAGCGAGCAGTACTTC. Protein product: CASAEFIQGRSEQYF.

V is TRBV9 and J is TRBJ2-1; D might be TRBD1 (6 bases). The germline CDR1 and CDR2 sequences are SGDLS and YYNGEE. CDR3 length: 16 residues. V was clipped by 3 bases and J by 7 bases, with 20 bases between them. The CDR3 coding sequence is TGTGCCAGCAGCGGCAAGGGTGGGGGCGGCTATAATGAGCAGTTCTTC. Translated, it gives CASSGKGGGGYNEQFF.

This chain connects TRBV6-4 to TRBJ2-1, with a possible D match to TRBD2 (5 bases). In germline, CDR1 is MRHNA, CDR2 SNTAGT. The CDR3 contains 14 residues. The V end lost 5 bases, the J end lost 8 bases, and 16 bases lay between the germline ends. The CDR3 region has the DNA TGTGCCAGCAGTCAGGACTGGGGTCGGGATGAGCAGTTCTTC. Translating gives CASSQDWGRDEQFF.

The V and J genes are TRBV6-5 and TRBJ1-1; no firm D call. The germline V gene encodes CDR1 MNHEY and CDR2 SVGAGI. This CDR3 spans 15 amino acids. V lost 0 bases to trimming and J lost 1 base, with 9 bases between them. The CDR3 nucleotides are TGTGCCAGCAGTTACTCGAGTTACCCGAACACTGAAGCTTTCTTT. It yields the protein CASSYSSYPNTEAFF.

The V gene is TRBV6-5, the J gene TRBJ2-7, with a weak D call TRBD2 (6 bases). CDR1 MNHEY and CDR2 SVGAGI come from the germline V gene. The CDR3 covers 15 residues. V was shortened by 3 bases and J by 2 bases, with 14 bases between the two germline ends. The CDR3 sequence is CASSYRASAAYEQYF. CDR3 nucleotide sequence: TGTGCCAGCAGTTATCGGGCTAGCGCCGCCTACGAGCAGTACTTC.

The rearrangement joins TRBV6-4 to TRBJ2-3; maybe TRBD2 (5 bases). V lost 0 bases, J lost 2 bases, and 12 bases lay in between. Germline V gene lookup returns CDR1 MRHNA and CDR2 SNTAGT. The CDR3 runs to 16 residues. The chain's CDR3 is CASSDSAAGVTDTQYF. CDR3 sequence (DNA): TGTGCCAGCAGTGACTCCGCGGCCGGGGTCACAGATACGCAGTATTTT.

The chain recombines TRBV2 with TRBJ1-5; possible D gene TRBD1, 5 bases. V was pared by 3 bases and J by 4 bases, with 10 bases between. This CDR3 is 14 amino acids long. Germline CDR1 and CDR2: SNHLY and FYNNEI. The chain's CDR3 is CASSESGTNQPQHF. DNA for the CDR3: TGTGCCAGCAGTGAGTCAGGGACTAATCAGCCCCAGCATTTT. The full variable domain, rest sourced from reference TRBV2 and TRBJ1-5, is EPEVTQTPSHQVTQMGQEVILRCVPISNHLYFYWYRQILGQKVEFLVSFYNNEISEKSEIFDDQFSVERPDGSNFTLKIRSTKLEDSAMYFCASSESGTNQPQHFGDGTRLSIL.

The V gene is TRBV18, the J gene TRBJ2-5; 14 positions match TRBD2. V lost 4 bases, J lost 3 bases, and 7 bases stayed unmatched. CDR1 is KGHSH, CDR2 LQKENI, per germline. The CDR3 extends over 17 amino acids. For the CDR3, the DNA is TGTGCCAGCTCACTAAGCCCGGGACTAGCGGGGGAAGAGACCCAGTACTTC. It encodes CASSLSPGLAGEETQYF. The full variable domain, with the rest looked up from reference TRBV18 and TRBJ2-5, is NAGVMQNPRHLVRRRGQEARLRCSPMKGHSHVYWYRQLPEEGLKFMVYLQKENIIDESGMPKERFSAEFPKEGPSILRIQQVVRGDSAAYFCASSLSPGLAGEETQYFGPGTRLLVL.

Only one count was recorded for this clone. The chain joins TRBV14 to TRBJ1-5; perhaps TRBD1 as D (6 bases). Trimming removed 5 bases from V and 7 bases from J, with 12 bases in between. The CDR3 runs to 13 residues. Germline V gives CDR1 SGHDN, CDR2 FVKESK. The CDR3: CASSVQGHQPQHF. The DNA of the CDR3 is TGTGCCAGCAGCGTACAGGGCCACCAGCCCCAGCATTTT.

This chain uses TRBV27 with TRBJ2-7, with D possibly matching TRBD1 (5 bases). The germline gives CDR1 MNHEY, CDR2 SMNVEV (reference sequence). V was shortened by 8 bases and J by 4 bases, with 12 bases between the two germline ends. The CDR3 consists of 12 residues. CDR3 residues: CASGHKPYEQYF. CDR3 DNA: TGTGCCAGCGGACATAAGCCTTACGAGCAGTACTTC.

This clone was seen a single time. The chain uses TRBV11-3 and TRBJ2-7, with D perhaps TRBD1 (6 bases). CDR1 is SGHNT, CDR2 YENEEA, per germline. V lost 4 bases and J 2 bases, leaving 12 bases between the germline ends. There are 14 residues in the CDR3. Here the CDR3 DNA reads TGTGCCAGCAGCTCCACAGGGTATCCCTACGAGCAGTACTTC. It yields the protein CASSSTGYPYEQYF. Full variable domain (rest looked up from reference TRBV11-3 and TRBJ2-7): EAGVVQSPRYKIIEKKQPVAFWCNPISGHNTLYWYLQNLGQGPELLIRYENEEAVDDSQLPKDRFSAERLKGVDSTLKIQPAELGDSAVYLCASSSTGYPYEQYFGPGTRLTVT.

V usage is TRBV10-3 and J usage is TRBJ1-5; a weak D match, TRBD1 (6 bases). Germline lookup yields CDR1 ENHRY and CDR2 SYGVKD. The CDR3 length is 15 residues. The V gene lost 0 bases and the J gene lost 4 bases, with 10 bases spanning the gap. The CDR3 region has the DNA TGTGCCATCAGTGAGTCGGACAGCCTTAATCAGCCCCAGCATTTT. Translation: CAISESDSLNQPQHF.